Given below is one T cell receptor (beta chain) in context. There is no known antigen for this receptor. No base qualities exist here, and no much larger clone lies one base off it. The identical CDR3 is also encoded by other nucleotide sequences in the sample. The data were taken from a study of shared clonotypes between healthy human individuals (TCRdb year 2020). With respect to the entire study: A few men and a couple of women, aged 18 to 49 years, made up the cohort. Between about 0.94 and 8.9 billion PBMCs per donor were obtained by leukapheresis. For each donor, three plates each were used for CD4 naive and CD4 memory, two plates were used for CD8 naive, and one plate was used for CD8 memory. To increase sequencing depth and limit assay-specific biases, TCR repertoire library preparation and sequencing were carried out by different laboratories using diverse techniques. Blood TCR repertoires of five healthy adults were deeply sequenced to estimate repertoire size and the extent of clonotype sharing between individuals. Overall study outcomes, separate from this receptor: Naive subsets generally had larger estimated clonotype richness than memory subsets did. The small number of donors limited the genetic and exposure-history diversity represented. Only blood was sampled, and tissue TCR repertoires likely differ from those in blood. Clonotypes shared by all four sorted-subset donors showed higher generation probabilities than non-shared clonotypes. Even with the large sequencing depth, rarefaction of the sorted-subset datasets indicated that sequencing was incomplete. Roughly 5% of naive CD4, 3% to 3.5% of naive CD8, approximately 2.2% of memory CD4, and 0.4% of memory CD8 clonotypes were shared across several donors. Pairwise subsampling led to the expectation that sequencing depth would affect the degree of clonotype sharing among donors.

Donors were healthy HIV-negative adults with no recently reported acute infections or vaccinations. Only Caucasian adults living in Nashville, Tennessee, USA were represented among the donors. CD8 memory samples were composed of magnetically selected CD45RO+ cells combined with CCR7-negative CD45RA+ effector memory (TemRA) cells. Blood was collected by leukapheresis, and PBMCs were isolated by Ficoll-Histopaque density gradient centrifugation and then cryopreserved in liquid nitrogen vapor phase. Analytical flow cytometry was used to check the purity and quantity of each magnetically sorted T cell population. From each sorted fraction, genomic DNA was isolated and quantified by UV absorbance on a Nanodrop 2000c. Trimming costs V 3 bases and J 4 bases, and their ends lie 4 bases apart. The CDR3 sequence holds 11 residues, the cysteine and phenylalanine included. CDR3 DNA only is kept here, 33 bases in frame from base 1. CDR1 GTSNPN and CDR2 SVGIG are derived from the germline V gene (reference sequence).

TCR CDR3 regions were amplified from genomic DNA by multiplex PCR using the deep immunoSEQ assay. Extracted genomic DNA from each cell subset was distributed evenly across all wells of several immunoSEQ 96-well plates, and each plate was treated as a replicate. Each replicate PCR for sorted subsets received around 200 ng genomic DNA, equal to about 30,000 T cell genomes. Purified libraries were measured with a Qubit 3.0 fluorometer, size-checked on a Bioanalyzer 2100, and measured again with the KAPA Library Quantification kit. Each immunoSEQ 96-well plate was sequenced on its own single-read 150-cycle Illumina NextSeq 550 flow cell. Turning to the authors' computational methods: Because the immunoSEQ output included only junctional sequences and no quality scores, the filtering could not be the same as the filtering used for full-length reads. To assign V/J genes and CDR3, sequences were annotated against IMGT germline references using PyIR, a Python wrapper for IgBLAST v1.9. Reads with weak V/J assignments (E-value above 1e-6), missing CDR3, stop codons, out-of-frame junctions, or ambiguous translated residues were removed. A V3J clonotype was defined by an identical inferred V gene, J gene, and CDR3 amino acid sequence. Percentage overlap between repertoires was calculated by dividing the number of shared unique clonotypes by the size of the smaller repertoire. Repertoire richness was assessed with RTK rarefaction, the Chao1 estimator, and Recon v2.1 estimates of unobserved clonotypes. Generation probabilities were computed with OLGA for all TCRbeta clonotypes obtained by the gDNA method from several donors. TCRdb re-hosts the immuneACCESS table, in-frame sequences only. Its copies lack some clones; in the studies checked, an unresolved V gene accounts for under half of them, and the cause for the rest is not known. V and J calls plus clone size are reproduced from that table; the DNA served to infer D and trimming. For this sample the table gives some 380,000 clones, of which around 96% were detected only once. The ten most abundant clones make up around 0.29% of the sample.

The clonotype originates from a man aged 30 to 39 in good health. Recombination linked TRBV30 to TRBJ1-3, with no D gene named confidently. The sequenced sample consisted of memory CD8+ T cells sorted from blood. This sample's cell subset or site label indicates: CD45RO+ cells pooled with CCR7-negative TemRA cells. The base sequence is TGTGCCTGGAGCTCCGGAAACACCATATATTTT. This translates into CAWSSGNTIYF.